This T cell receptor beta chain was identified in a study of cytomegalovirus exposure and HLA in healthy donors. Overall study findings and caveats: Clonal expansion was found to be greater in HLA-associated TCR beta chains than in equally common others in a later analysis. Reportedly, a later analysis found an Asian-associated ancestry cluster had fewer N-insertions than the approximately 600-donor mean.

On this clone itself: What it recognizes is unknown.

Trimming removed 0 bases from V and 6 bases from J; junction bases left unmatched: 9. The V gene's germline CDR1 is SGHRS and CDR2 YFSETQ. CDR3 length: 17 residues. The PCR made use of 60 Vbeta and 13 Jbeta primers. Measured with immunoSEQ multiplex PCR; TCRdb has only the in-frame clones, and not every one. The data show just over 95,000 clones, around 84% seen once. The sequenced sample consisted of PBMCs. The source is a woman aged 40 to 50 in good health and CMV-seropositive. The rearrangement links TRBV5-1 to TRBJ2-3; 11 bases are a match to TRBD2. DNA of the CDR3: TGCGCCAGCAGCTTGGGTTTACTAGCGGGAGACCTTGATACGCAGTATTTT. It codes for CASSLGLLAGDLDTQYF.